This T cell receptor (beta chain) was recorded in a study of cytomegalovirus exposure and HLA in healthy donors (dated by TCRdb to the late 2010s). For the study in its entirety: The 670 or so repertoires of the first cohort and the roughly 120 validation repertoires were produced on the same platform, according to a later analysis. The study was designed to test whether signatures of past pathogen exposure could be identified by cataloging public T cell receptors. Along with the approximately 700-subject first cohort, a separate validation cohort of over 90 different subjects was used. To predict cytomegalovirus infection status, the study combined high-throughput TCR immunosequencing, statistical association of individual TCRs with disease status, and machine learning.

Only a few counts were recorded for this clone. It lacks a known antigen. Per-base quality was not reported, and no clone a single base away is much larger than it. Here is what the overall study found, with its caveats: All 120 or so repertoires were used to score co-occurrence in the validation cohort in a later analysis, because that analysis had no HLA typing for the cohort. Cytomegalovirus status was reported to be diagnosed by the classifier with high specificity and sensitivity in both the original and validation cohorts. In vitro tests confirmed that a few of the cytomegalovirus-associated TCR beta chains recognize cytomegalovirus antigens. The authors suggested that the approach could potentially be generalized to other disease states and immunological phenotypes. The study gave a list of about 160 TCR beta chains associated with cytomegalovirus. Across donors, most TCR sequences were observed very rarely, whereas some public TCRs were present in many individuals. Of the cluster scores, roughly 95% were above 0 in a later analysis, which found that TCRs clustered in the first cohort also tended to co-occur in the roughly 130 validation repertoires.

From cysteine to phenylalanine, the CDR3 is 13 amino acids long. Only the CDR3 region is kept as DNA, spanning 39 bases read in frame from base 1. Trimming accounts for 6 bases at V and 2 bases at J, while the number of junction bases matched to no gene is 3. CDR1 and CDR2 were assigned from the germline V gene as SGHRS and YFSETQ. Donors formed part of the validation cohort, which comprised about 120 subjects and was distinct from the first cohort of under 850 subjects. The library was obtained by the immunoSEQ multiplex PCR assay. Per the source publication's procedure: A statistical classification framework was built to diagnose cytomegalovirus status from the catalog of TCR beta chain sequences. TCRdb obtained this table from immuneACCESS and retained in-frame rearrangements with V and J assigned. These tables miss some clones; where compared with another copy, unresolved V genes account for less than half of the shortfall, and the remainder is unexplained. V and J calls and clone size are those listed in that table; D and trimming were worked out from the DNA. In this sample the table shows some 150,000 clones, approximately 86% of which occur a single time. Around 22% of the sample is in the top ten clones.

In this chain, TRBV5-1 is recombined with TRBJ2-3; TRBD2 aligns with 7 central bases. Sample: PBMCs. This TCR derives from a man younger than 30 in good health and CMV-seropositive. The sequence in DNA is TGCGCCAGCAATAGCGGGTTCACAGATACGCAGTATTTT. Protein translation: CASNSGFTDTQYF.